This T cell receptor beta chain is from a study of cytotoxic CD8 clonotypes in ibrutinib-treated CLL. Repertoires were generated with immunoSEQ multiplex PCR, while TCRdb's copy carries only in-frame clones and drops some. The data hold over 100,000 clones, with about 58% observed a single time. With cryopreserved PBMCs as the source, 2 to 2.5 micrograms of genomic DNA went to TCR beta libraries. V was pared by 6 bases and J by 11 bases, with 10 bases of the junction left unmatched. CDR3 length: 12 amino acids. Germline-derived CDR1 and CDR2 are SNHLY and FYNNEI. V is TRBV2 and J is TRBJ2-7; 7 bases are shared with TRBD1. This clonotype was sampled from a human donor with chronic lymphocytic leukemia. The sample in question was PBMCs, obtained after 24 months of ibrutinib treatment. The CDR3 reads CASRGGQVEKYF. The CDR3 DNA sequence: TGTGCCAGCAGAGGAGGACAGGTCGAAAAGTACTTC.